These T cell receptor beta chains were read from a single sample in a study of CD8+ T cells in alopecia areata. Some clones are missing from TCRdb's copy, which holds only in-frame ones; the method was immunoSEQ multiplex PCR. The sample contains around 100,000 clones, 60% to 80% of which appear only once. The sample here was CD8+ T cells sorted from blood, taken at approximately week 45, from a patient treated with tofacitinib. These receptors came from a human donor with alopecia areata. The CDR3 runs from the conserved cysteine through the conserved F or W. Each record gives: clone size, D gene, V gene, J gene, CDR3 DNA, CDR3 protein. A D gene is named only where the DNA matches it firmly. Part of the rows lack a size; the others show once, few, many or a class for expanded clones.

-	-	TRBV14	TRBJ1-1	TGTGCCAGCAGCCAAGATCGGGTGAGGGGGACTGAAGCTTTCTTT	CASSQDRVRGTEAFF
few	TRBD1	TRBV4-3	TRBJ2-7	TGCGCCAGCAGCCAAGATTGGTCAGGGGGTAGCTACGAGCAGTACTTC	CASSQDWSGGSYEQYF
few	-	TRBV29-1	TRBJ2-3	TGCAGCGTTGATCCCTGGACAGACAGCACAGATACGCAGTATTTT	CSVDPWTDSTDTQYF
-	-	TRBV9	TRBJ1-1	TGTGCCAGCAGCCCGCATGACTTTGAAGCTTTCTTT	CASSPHDFEAFF
-	-	TRBV28	TRBJ1-6	TGTGCCTCTACTTGGGCGGGACTCCCCGGAGAACCCCTCCACTTT	CASTWAGLPGEPLHF
-	-	TRBV4-3	TRBJ1-1	TGCGCCAGCAGCCAAGATGCGGCAGGGAACACTGAAGCTTTCTTT	CASSQDAAGNTEAFF
few	-	TRBV29-1	TRBJ2-7	TGCAGCGTTGTCTCCGGAAACTACGAGCAGTACTTC	CSVVSGNYEQYF
-	TRBD1	TRBV13	TRBJ2-7	TGTGCCAGCAGCTTGACAGGGGGAGGCTCGGAGCAGTACTTC	CASSLTGGGSEQYF
-	TRBD1	TRBV5-1	TRBJ2-2	TGCGCCAGCAGGAGGACAGGGGCGGCCGGGGAGCTGTTTTTT	CASRRTGAAGELFF
-	-	TRBV9	TRBJ2-1	TGTGCCAGCAGCGTGAATATGGTCGAGGACCGATTTTACAATGAGCAGTTCTTC	CASSVNMVEDRFYNEQFF
-	-	TRBV10-2	TRBJ2-5	TGCGCCAGCAGTGATGGAGGGACCCAGTACTTC	CASSDGGTQYF
-	-	TRBV25-1	TRBJ2-2	TGTGCCAGCAGTGAATACAAGAACACCGGGGAGCTGTTTTTT	CASSEYKNTGELFF
-	-	TRBV6-1	TRBJ2-3	TGTGCCAGCAGTGACTCCTCAGGGGCCACAGATACGCAGTATTTT	CASSDSSGATDTQYF
-	TRBD1	TRBV11-2	TRBJ2-3	TGTGCCAGCAGCTTAGGGACAGGAGGACCTAGCACAGATACGCAGTATTTT	CASSLGTGGPSTDTQYF
once	-	TRBV12-5	TRBJ1-2	TGTGCTAGTGGTCCACAGGGATTTGGGTATGGCTACACCTTC	CASGPQGFGYGYTF
few	-	TRBV10-3	TRBJ1-5	TGTGCCATCAGGGATACTAGTGGGGATAGCAATCAGCCCCAGCATTTT	CAIRDTSGDSNQPQHF
-	-	TRBV19	TRBJ1-5	TGTGCCAGTAGTATGCTTACGGGAAATCAGCCCCAGCATTTT	CASSMLTGNQPQHF
-	-	TRBV19	TRBJ1-1	TGTGCCAGTAGTATCTCCGGACCTAACACTGAAGCTTTCTTT	CASSISGPNTEAFF
-	TRBD1	TRBV16	TRBJ2-7	TGTGCCAGCACCCTGGACAGGGCCTACGAGCAGTACTTC	CASTLDRAYEQYF
-	TRBD1	TRBV2	TRBJ2-3	TGTGCCAGCACTCCGGGACAGGGGTTGTATACGCAGTATTTT	CASTPGQGLYTQYF
-	-	TRBV28	TRBJ2-2	TGTGCCAGCAGTTTTTCTCCGGGACTCCTGAACACCGGGGAGCTGTTTTTT	CASSFSPGLLNTGELFF
-	-	TRBV11-2	TRBJ2-3	TGTGCCAGCAGCTTAGGCACAGATACGCAGTATTTT	CASSLGTDTQYF
-	-	TRBV13	TRBJ1-1	TGTGCCAGCAGCTCCGGGAGTATCACTGAAGCTTTCTTT	CASSSGSITEAFF
-	TRBD1	TRBV29-1	TRBJ2-1	TGCAGCGTACCCCAGGGGGCATGGAATGAGCAGTTCTTC	CSVPQGAWNEQFF
-	TRBD1	TRBV4-1	TRBJ1-4	TGCGCCAGCAGCCCACGGGACAGTGGGAATGAAAAACTGTTTTTT	CASSPRDSGNEKLFF
few	-	TRBV4-3	TRBJ1-6	TGCGCCAGCAGCCAAGATCCCCAGAATTCACCCCTCCACTTT	CASSQDPQNSPLHF
-	-	TRBV11-2	TRBJ2-7	TGTGCCAGCAGCTCCATTTCGTCCTACGAGCAGTACTTC	CASSSISSYEQYF
-	TRBD1	TRBV11-2	TRBJ2-1	TGTGCCAGCAGTTGGGACAGCTCCTACAATGAGCAGTTCTTC	CASSWDSSYNEQFF
few	TRBD2	TRBV15	TRBJ2-4	TGTGCCACCAGCAGGGAAAGCGGGGGGGGAGCCAAAAACATTCAGTACTTC	CATSRESGGGAKNIQYF
-	-	TRBV29-1	TRBJ1-2	TGCAGCGTTGAGGGGGACACGGTCTATGGCTACACCTTC	CSVEGDTVYGYTF
once	-	TRBV27	TRBJ2-7	TGTGCCAGCAGTCTAATAGGACAGCTCGACGAGCAGTACTTC	CASSLIGQLDEQYF
-	TRBD2	TRBV29-1	TRBJ2-1	TGCAGCGTTGTTCTAGCGGCCACCCTTAGTGAGCAGTTCTTC	CSVVLAATLSEQFF
-	TRBD2	TRBV14	TRBJ2-3	TGTGCCAGCAGCCAGACCCCGGGACTAGCGGGGGCCACAGATACGCAGTATTTT	CASSQTPGLAGATDTQYF